This TCR beta chain stems from a study of OX40 agonist ivuxolimab in advanced cancers. In the case of this clone: Its specificity is not known.

Profiled with immunoSEQ multiplex PCR; TCRdb holds only in-frame clones, not every one. The sample contains 90,000 to 100,000 clones, about nine tenths of which appear only once. No patient had autoimmune disease or received systemic immunosuppression. The sampling schedule covered blood at baseline, cycle 4 day 1, and cycle 7 day 1. Whole-study results and caveats: Still undetermined is the antigen specificity of the expanded peripheral T cells.

The CDR3 sequence is 15 residues long. Germline V gives CDR1 MNHEY, CDR2 SVGAGI. V lost 0 bases and J 8 bases, leaving 13 bases between the germline ends. The chain employs TRBV6-5 and TRBJ1-4; the D gene is possibly TRBD1 (6 bases). This TCR was sampled from an adult with an advanced solid tumor such as melanoma, head and neck, liver or kidney cancer. The sample consisted of CD4+ or CD8+ T cells sorted from blood, taken in a trial of the OX40 agonist ivuxolimab. The CDR3 DNA is TGTGCCAGCAGTTACTCGGGCAGGGGAGGCGAAAAACTGTTTTTT. It is translated as CASSYSGRGGEKLFF.